Listed below are T cell receptor beta chains from one sample, sequenced in a study of Graves' ophthalmopathy and Graves' hyperthyroidism. MiXCR, applied by TCRdb to the multiplex PCR reads, yields one record per CDR3 protein. The table records some 370,000 distinct CDR3 sequences, about 17% of them present only once. The specimen sequenced was peripheral blood. These receptors were obtained from an adult woman with stable Graves' hyperthyroidism. The CDR3 runs from the conserved cysteine through the conserved F or W. A D gene is named only where the DNA matches it firmly.

j_call d_call v_call cdr3_aa
TRBJ1-2 . TRBV7-9 CASSNIQGYYGYTF
TRBJ2-3 . TRBV5-1 CASSLWTPTDTQYF
TRBJ2-5 TRBD2 TRBV6-1 CASSEAYGGGEETQYF
TRBJ2-2 TRBD1 TRBV7-2 CASRPPGQANTGELFF
TRBJ2-7 . TRBV7-6 CASSLAGRSEQYF
TRBJ2-7 . TRBV12-3/TRBV12-4 CATSRGFYEQYF
TRBJ2-5 TRBD2 TRBV27 CASSPGSGRETQYF
TRBJ2-7 TRBD2 TRBV7-2 CASSPWTGLPYEQYF
TRBJ2-7 . TRBV6-1 CASSEAVGTLYEQYF
TRBJ1-5 . TRBV5-6 CASSLSRRQGNQPQHF
TRBJ2-7 . TRBV5-1 CASSNYEQCF
TRBJ2-7 TRBD2 TRBV5-1 CASRRGDHYEQYF
TRBJ2-2 . TRBV6-1 CASRNSITNTGELFF
TRBJ1-2 . TRBV15 CATSRDQGQEGYTF
TRBJ1-6 TRBD1 TRBV6-1 CASRPRQGNSPLHF
TRBJ2-7 . TRBV27 CASSFSHSGGSTNSYEQYF
TRBJ1-3 . TRBV5-4 CASSLGQSVGNTIYF
TRBJ2-4 TRBD2 TRBV12-3/TRBV12-4 CASMRLAGVRNIQYF
TRBJ1-5 . TRBV28 CASNQVRGGNQPQHF
TRBJ1-5 TRBD1 TRBV6-1 CASSEEGQGPYQPQHF
TRBJ1-1 . TRBV13 CASSRRLGANTEAFF
TRBJ2-7 TRBD2 TRBV11-2 CSSSLVFTGGTSGREQYF
TRBJ2-4 . TRBV28 CASSLLRVRGAPPEAKNIKYF
TRBJ1-3 . TRBV9 CASSVGVASGNTIYF
TRBJ2-7 . TRBV18 CASSRTETYEQYF
TRBJ1-2 TRBD1 TRBV7-8 CASSPRQGKDGYTF
TRBJ2-7 . TRBV11-1 CASSLGESSSYEQYF
TRBJ2-7 . TRBV15 CATSRDSGGGEQYF
TRBJ2-7 . TRBV28 CASSLAGRGDEQYF
TRBJ1-5 . TRBV6-1 CASSEDPNQPQHF
TRBJ1-1 TRBD1 TRBV14 CASSQHDRAATTEAFF
TRBJ2-7 TRBD2 TRBV7-6 CASSDSLAGGPYEQYF
TRBJ2-7 . TRBV20-1 CSARGRGDFYEQYF
TRBJ2-7 TRBD2 TRBV28 CASSLDVSGAYEQYF
TRBJ2-7 . TRBV20-1 CSAPHGGGNYEQYF
TRBJ2-2 . TRBV4-2 CASSQGAGSFTGELFF
TRBJ2-5 . TRBV5-1 CASSRPQVGETQYF
TRBJ2-5 TRBD2 TRBV18 CASSRGSQETQYF
TRBJ2-4 . TRBV9 CASSVHWRGGAKDIQYF
TRBJ2-1 TRBD2 TRBV27 CASNVAGGFSEQFF
TRBJ2-7 TRBD1 TRBV19 CASSDVGTDYEQHF
TRBJ1-5 TRBD1 TRBV12-3/TRBV12-4 CASSWGQNNQPQHF
TRBJ1-5 . TRBV6-1 CASSEYEMDTINQPQHF
TRBJ1-5 . TRBV6-6 CASSYSSGGNQPQHF
TRBJ2-2 . TRBV27 CASSNVLGRNTGELFF
TRBJ1-1 . TRBV12-5 CASGLVLGRQMNTEAFF
TRBJ2-7 . TRBV28 CASSFRPGTGYEQYF